The 5 T cell receptor beta chains given below trace back to one sample, sequenced in a study of OX40 agonist ivuxolimab in advanced cancers. The library was prepared using the immunoSEQ multiplex PCR assay. This is the immuneACCESS table as TCRdb keeps it, with only in-frame sequences that have V and J called. A part of the clones is gone; compared with another copy, unresolved V genes explain less than half, and the rest is unexplained. The sample table lists some 44,000 clones, about four fifths of them with a count of one. Of the sample, approximately 25% falls within the top ten clones. Sample: CD4+ or CD8+ T cells sorted from blood, taken in a trial of the OX40 agonist ivuxolimab. The receptors here all came from an adult with an advanced solid tumor such as melanoma, head and neck, liver or kidney cancer.

V usage is TRBV9 and J usage is TRBJ2-7; D might be TRBD2 (7 bases). From germline, CDR1 is SGDLS and CDR2 YYNGEE. CDR3 size: 13 residues. V was pared by 4 bases and J by 7 bases, with 15 bases between. CDR3 DNA sequence: TGTGCCAGCAGCTTGGGAGGGGGAGTTGAGCAGTACTTC. Its translation: CASSLGGGVEQYF.

The chain combines TRBV6-5 with TRBJ2-1, with 9 bases matching TRBD2. CDR3 length: 15 residues. The junction had 12 bases not matched to a gene; V was cut back by 6 bases and J by 9 bases. Germline V gene sequence: CDR1 MNHEY, CDR2 SVGAGI. CDR3 coding DNA: TGTGCCAGCAGAGGGGCGGGGGGGAAATATGTTGAGCAGTTCTTC. This gives the protein CASRGAGGKYVEQFF.

V usage is TRBV27 and J usage is TRBJ2-1; D unclear. The CDR3 is 16 residues long. V was trimmed by 2 bases and J by 0 bases, leaving 11 bases between them. CDR1 is MNHEY and CDR2 is SMNVEV in the germline V gene (reference sequence). The CDR3 DNA sequence: TGTGCCAGCAGTTTAGGGCTGTCCAGCTCCTACAATGAGCAGTTCTTC. Translating it yields CASSLGLSSSYNEQFF.

The genes are TRBV28 and TRBJ1-5, with D maybe TRBD1 (6 bases). CDR3 length: 14 amino acids. V was clipped by 7 bases and J by 1 base, with 11 bases between them. Germline V gene lookup returns CDR1 MDHEN and CDR2 SYDVKM. CDR3 in DNA: TGTGCCAGCACCTTTGGACAGAGCAATCAGCCCCAGCATTTT. This codes for CASTFGQSNQPQHF.

About this clone itself: A much larger clone lies one base from this, so it may be a read error. The gene calls are TRBV30 and TRBJ1-5, with D maybe TRBD1 (5 bases). The CDR3 consists of 14 residues. Germline CDR1 reads GTSNPN; CDR2 reads SVGIG (reference sequence). The CDR3 protein is CAWSKTQGNQLQHF. Written as DNA, the CDR3 is TGTGCCTGGAGTAAGACCCAGGGCAATCAGCTCCAGCATTTT. Supplemented by reference TRBV30 and TRBJ1-5, the full variable domain reads SQTIHQWPATLVQPVGSPLSLECTVEGTSNPNLYWYRQAAGRGLQLLFYSVGIGQISSEVPQNLSASRPQDRQFILSSKKLLLSDSGFYLCAWSKTQGNQLQHFGDGTRLSIL.